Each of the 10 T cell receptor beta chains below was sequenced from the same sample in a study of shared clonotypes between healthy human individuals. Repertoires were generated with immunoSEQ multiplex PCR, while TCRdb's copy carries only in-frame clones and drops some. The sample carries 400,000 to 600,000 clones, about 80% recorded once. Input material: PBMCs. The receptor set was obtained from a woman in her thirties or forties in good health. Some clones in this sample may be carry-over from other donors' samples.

CDR3 protein: CASSPGLAVKNIQYF. CDR3 DNA: TGCGCCAGCAGCCCGGGACTAGCGGTTAAAAACATTCAGTACTTC. This sequence joins TRBV4-1 and TRBJ2-4, with 11 bases aligning to TRBD2. CDR1 and CDR2 from the germline V gene are MGHRA and YSYEKL. There are 15 residues in the CDR3. V shed 4 bases, J shed 4 bases, and the junction held 3 bases outside the gene matches.

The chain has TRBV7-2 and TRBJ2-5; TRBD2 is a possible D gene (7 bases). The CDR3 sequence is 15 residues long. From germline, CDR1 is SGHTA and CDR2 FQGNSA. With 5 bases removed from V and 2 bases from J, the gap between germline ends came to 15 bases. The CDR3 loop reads CASSAMGGAQETQYF. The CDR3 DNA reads TGTGCCAGCAGCGCCATGGGGGGGGCACAAGAGACCCAGTACTTC.

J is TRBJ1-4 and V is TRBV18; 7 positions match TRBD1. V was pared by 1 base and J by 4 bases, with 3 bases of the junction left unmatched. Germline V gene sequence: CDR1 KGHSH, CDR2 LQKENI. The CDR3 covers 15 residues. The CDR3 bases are TGTGCCAGCTCACCACGGGGACAGTTTAATGAAAAACTGTTTTTT. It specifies CASSPRGQFNEKLFF.

CDR3 amino acids: CASSQTGANVLTF. In DNA form, the CDR3 reads TGTGCCAGCAGTCAAACAGGGGCCAACGTCCTGACTTTC. The V call is TRBV27, the J call TRBJ2-6; D unclear. From germline, CDR1 is MNHEY and CDR2 SMNVEV (reference sequence). The V end was cut by 5 bases, the J end by 4 bases, with 6 bases between. CDR3 size: 13 residues.

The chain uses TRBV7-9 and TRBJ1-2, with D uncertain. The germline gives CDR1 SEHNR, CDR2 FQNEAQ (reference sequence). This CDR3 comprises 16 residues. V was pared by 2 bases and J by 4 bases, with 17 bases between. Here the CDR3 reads CASSLIRVRPFYGYTF. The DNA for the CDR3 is TGTGCCAGCAGCTTAATCCGGGTCAGGCCGTTCTATGGCTACACCTTC. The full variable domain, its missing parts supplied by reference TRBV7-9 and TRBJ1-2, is DTGVSQNPRHKITKRGQNVTFRCDPISEHNRLYWYRQTLGQGPEFLTYFQNEAQLEKSRLLSDRFSAERPKGSFSTLEIQRTEQGDSAMYLCASSLIRVRPFYGYTFGSGTRLTVV.

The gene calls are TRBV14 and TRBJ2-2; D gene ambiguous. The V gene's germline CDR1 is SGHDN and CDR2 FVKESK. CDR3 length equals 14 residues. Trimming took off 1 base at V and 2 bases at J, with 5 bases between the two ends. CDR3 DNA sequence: TGTGCCAGCAGCCAAGGGAGAAACACCGGGGAGCTGTTTTTT. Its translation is CASSQGRNTGELFF.

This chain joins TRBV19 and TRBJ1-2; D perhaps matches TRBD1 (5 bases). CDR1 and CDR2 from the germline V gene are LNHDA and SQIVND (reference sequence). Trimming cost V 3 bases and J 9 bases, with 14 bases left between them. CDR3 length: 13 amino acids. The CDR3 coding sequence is TGTGCCAGTAGTATCGACGGAGGGGTCCGCTACACCTTC. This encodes CASSIDGGVRYTF. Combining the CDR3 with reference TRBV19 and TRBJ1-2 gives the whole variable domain DGGITQSPKYLFRKEGQNVTLSCEQNLNHDAMYWYRQDPGQGLRLIYYSQIVNDFQKGDIAEGYSVSREKKESFPLTVTSAQKNPTAFYLCASSIDGGVRYTFGSGTRLTVV.

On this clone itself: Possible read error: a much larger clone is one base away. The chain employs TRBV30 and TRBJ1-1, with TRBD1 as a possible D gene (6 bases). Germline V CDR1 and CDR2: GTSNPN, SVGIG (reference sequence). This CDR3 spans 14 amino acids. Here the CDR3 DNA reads TGTGCCTGGAAAGCGGGACATCGGAACGCTGAAGCTTTCTTT. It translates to CAWKAGHRNAEAFF.

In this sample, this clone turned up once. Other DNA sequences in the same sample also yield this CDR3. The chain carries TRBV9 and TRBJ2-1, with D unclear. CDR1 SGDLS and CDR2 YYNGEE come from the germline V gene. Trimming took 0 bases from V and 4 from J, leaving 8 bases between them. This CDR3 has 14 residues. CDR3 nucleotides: TGTGCCAGCAGCGTAGGGGCCGGTTACAATGAGCAGTTCTTC. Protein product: CASSVGAGYNEQFF.

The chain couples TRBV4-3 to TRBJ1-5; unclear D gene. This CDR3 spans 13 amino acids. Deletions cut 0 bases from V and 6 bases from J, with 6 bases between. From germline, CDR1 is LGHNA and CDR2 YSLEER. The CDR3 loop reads CASSQDAGQPQHF. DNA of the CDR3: TGCGCCAGCAGCCAAGATGCGGGTCAGCCCCAGCATTTT.